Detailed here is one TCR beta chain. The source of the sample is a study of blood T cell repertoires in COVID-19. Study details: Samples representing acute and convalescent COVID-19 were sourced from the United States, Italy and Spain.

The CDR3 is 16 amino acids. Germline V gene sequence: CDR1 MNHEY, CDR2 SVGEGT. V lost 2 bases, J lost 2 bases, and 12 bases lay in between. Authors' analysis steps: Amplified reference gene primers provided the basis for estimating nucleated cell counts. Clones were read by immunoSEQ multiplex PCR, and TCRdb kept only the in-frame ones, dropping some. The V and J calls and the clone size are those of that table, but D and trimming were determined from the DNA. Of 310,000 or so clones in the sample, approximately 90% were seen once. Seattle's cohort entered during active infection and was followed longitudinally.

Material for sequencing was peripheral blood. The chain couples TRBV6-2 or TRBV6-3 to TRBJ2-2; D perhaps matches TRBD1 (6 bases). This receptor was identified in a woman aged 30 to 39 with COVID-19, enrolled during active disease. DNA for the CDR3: TGTGCCAGCAGTTACGGTTCAGGGGTTAACACCGGGGAGCTGTTTTTT. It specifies CASSYGSGVNTGELFF.